Each of the 7 T cell receptor beta chains below was sequenced from the same sample in a study of blood T cell repertoires in COVID-19. Libraries were prepared by immunoSEQ multiplex PCR; TCRdb keeps only in-frame clonotypes and omits some of them. The sample yields roughly 140,000 clones, roughly 80% seen once. The specimen was peripheral blood. The receptors here all came from a human donor in a cohort sampled during active COVID-19.

This clone was picked up one time. The rearrangement joins TRBV5-1 to TRBJ2-3; the match to TRBD2 covers 10 bases. CDR3 length: 16 amino acids. V shed 1 base, J shed 2 bases, and the junction held 4 bases outside the gene matches. Looked up from germline, CDR1 is SGHRS and CDR2 is YFSETQ. This CDR3 reads CASSLLLAGHTDTQYF. The CDR3 DNA reads TGCGCCAGCAGCTTGTTACTAGCGGGGCACACAGATACGCAGTATTTT.

The CDR3 loop is CASSPGHTNYGYTF. CDR3 nucleotide sequence: TGTGCCAGCAGCCCGGGACATACTAACTATGGCTACACCTTC. The rearrangement joins TRBV9 to TRBJ1-2; TRBD1 might be the D (6 bases). The germline V gene has CDR1 SGDLS and CDR2 YYNGEE. Between the trimmed V and J ends, which lost 4 bases and 0 bases, there was a span of 10 bases. CDR3 size: 14 residues.

The V gene is TRBV28, the J gene TRBJ1-4; the D gene is possibly TRBD1 (6 bases). This CDR3 region has 13 residues. Trimming shortened V by 10 bases and J by 7 bases, and 16 bases separated the two germline ends. CDR1 and CDR2 (germline): MDHEN, SYDVKM. The CDR3 DNA is TGTGCCATCTCCCCGGGGGGCGGTGAAAAACTGTTTTTT. The encoded protein is CAISPGGGEKLFF.

The V gene is TRBV2, the J gene TRBJ2-1; the match to TRBD2 covers 7 bases. V lost 4 bases, J lost 6 bases, and 6 bases stayed unmatched. The CDR3 covers 14 residues. The germline V gene encodes CDR1 SNHLY and CDR2 FYNNEI. The CDR3: CASSVLGGSNEQFF. CDR3 nucleotides: TGTGCCAGCAGTGTCTTGGGGGGGTCCAATGAGCAGTTCTTC.

The gene calls are TRBV3-1 (or the pseudogene TRBV3-2) and TRBJ2-2; tentative D call: TRBD1 (5 bases). The germline V gene encodes CDR1 LGHDT and CDR2 YNNKEL (reference sequence). V shed 4 bases and J shed 4 bases, with 16 bases lying between them. The length of the CDR3 is 16 residues. DNA of the CDR3: TGTGCCAGCAGCCCGCAGGGTCCCCAAGGCACCGGGGAGCTGTTTTTT. Its protein is CASSPQGPQGTGELFF.

The chain combines TRBV7-3 with TRBJ2-5; 7 positions match TRBD2. Trimming at V came to 4 bases and at J to 5 bases, leaving 19 bases not matched to a gene. The CDR3 totals 18 residues. From germline, CDR1 is SGHTA and CDR2 FQGTGA. The CDR3 region has the DNA TGTGCCAGCAGCTCCCTAAAACCCGCCGGGGGGTATCTGGAGACCCAGTACTTC. It translates to CASSSLKPAGGYLETQYF.

V usage is TRBV28 and J usage is TRBJ2-2; the D gene is possibly TRBD2 (7 bases). The CDR3 length is 19 residues. Germline V lookup: CDR1 MDHEN, CDR2 SYDVKM. V dropped 8 bases and J dropped 5 bases, with 30 bases sitting between them. DNA for the CDR3: TGTGCCAGCGGAGCCTTGGGGGGGACACCCCGGGGTCATACCGGGGAGCTGTTTTTT. Its protein is CASGALGGTPRGHTGELFF.